The TCR beta chain described here comes from a study of blood T cell repertoires in COVID-19. Study background: From the United States, Italy and Spain came samples of acute and convalescent COVID-19. T cells, B-cell-depleted T cells, or PBMCs provided the cDNA or gDNA that served as material.

CDR3 length: 15 residues. Germline V gene lookup returns CDR1 SGHRS and CDR2 YFSETQ. Trimming removed 4 bases from V and 4 bases from J; junction bases left unmatched: 4. Authors' methods: Amplification from reference gene primers served as the basis for estimated nucleated cell counts. This table comes from immunoSEQ multiplex PCR, and its TCRdb copy is limited to in-frame clones, with some not included. V, J and clone size were drawn from that table, and D and trimming were deduced from the DNA. The sample contains about 89,000 clones, around 72% of which appear only once. Sequenced: peripheral blood. The sequence was obtained from a woman older than 75 with acute or convalescent COVID-19. The chain carries TRBV5-1 and TRBJ2-1; 11 bases are shared with TRBD1. Written as DNA, the CDR3 is TGCGCCAGCAGCCTCCGGGACAGGGGGTACAATGAGCAGTTCTTC. This translates into CASSLRDRGYNEQFF.